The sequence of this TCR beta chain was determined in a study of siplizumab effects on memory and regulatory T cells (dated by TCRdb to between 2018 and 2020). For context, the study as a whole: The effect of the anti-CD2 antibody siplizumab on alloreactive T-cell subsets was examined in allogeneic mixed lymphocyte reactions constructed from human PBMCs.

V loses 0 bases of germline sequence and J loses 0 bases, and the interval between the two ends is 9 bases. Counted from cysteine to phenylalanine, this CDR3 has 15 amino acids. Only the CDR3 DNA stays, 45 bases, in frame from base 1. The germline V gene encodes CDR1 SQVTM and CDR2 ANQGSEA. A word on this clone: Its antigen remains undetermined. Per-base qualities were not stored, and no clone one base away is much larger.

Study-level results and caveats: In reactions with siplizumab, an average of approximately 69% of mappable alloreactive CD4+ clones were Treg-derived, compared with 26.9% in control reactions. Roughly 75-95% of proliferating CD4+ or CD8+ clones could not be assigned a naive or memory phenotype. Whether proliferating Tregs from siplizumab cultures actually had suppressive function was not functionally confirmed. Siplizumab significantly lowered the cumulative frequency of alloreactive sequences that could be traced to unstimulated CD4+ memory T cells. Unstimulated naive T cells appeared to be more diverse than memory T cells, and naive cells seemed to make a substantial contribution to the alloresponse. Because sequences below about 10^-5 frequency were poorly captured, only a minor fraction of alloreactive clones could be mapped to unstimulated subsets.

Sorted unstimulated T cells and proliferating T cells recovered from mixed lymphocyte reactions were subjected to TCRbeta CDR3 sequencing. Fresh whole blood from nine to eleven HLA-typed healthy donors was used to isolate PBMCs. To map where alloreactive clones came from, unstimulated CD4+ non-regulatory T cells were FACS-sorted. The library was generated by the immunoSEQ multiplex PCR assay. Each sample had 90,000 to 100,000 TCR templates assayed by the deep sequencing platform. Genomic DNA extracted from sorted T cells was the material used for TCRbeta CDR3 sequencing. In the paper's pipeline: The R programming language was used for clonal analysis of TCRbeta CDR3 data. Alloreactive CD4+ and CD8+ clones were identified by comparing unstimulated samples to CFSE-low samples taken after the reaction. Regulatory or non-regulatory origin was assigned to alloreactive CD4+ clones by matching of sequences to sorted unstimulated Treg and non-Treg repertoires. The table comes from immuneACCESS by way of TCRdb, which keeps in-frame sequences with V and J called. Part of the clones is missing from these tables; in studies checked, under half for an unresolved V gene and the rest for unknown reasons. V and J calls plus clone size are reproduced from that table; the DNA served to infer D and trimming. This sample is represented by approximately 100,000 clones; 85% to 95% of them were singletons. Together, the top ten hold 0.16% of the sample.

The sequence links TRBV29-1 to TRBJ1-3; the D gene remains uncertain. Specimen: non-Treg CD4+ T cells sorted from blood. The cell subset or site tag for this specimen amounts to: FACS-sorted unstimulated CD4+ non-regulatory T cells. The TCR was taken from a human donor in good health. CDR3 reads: CSVEDRVVSGNTIYF. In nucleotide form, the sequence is TGCAGCGTTGAAGATAGGGTGGTCTCTGGAAACACCATATATTTT.